This entry features one T cell receptor (beta chain) sequence. Its antigen remains unknown. The entry originates in a study of T cell responses to AZD1222 COVID-19 vaccine. Study-wide points: Spike-spanning, vaccine-associated CD4 TCRs were dominant at 160-218 and 743-854. Rises in breadth and depth of Spike-specific TCRs came after two AZD1222 doses.

V was trimmed by 6 bases and J by 7 bases, leaving 19 bases between them. Germline V gene data show CDR1 as LNHDA and CDR2 as SQIVND (reference sequence). This CDR3 has 15 residues. The protocol was immunoSEQ multiplex PCR, while the TCRdb copy is restricted to in-frame clones and leaves out a portion. The sample lists roughly 50,000 clones, 80% to 90% seen once, with roughly 2% in the top ten. This TCR was recovered from an adult in good health. This specimen consisted of peripheral blood, obtained on day 0 of AZD1222 vaccination. This chain connects TRBV19 to TRBJ2-1; possibly TRBD1 for D (5 bases). The CDR3 here is CASRPLQGPRNEQFF. CDR3 DNA sequence: TGTGCCAGTAGACCCCTTCAGGGCCCCAGAAATGAGCAGTTCTTC.